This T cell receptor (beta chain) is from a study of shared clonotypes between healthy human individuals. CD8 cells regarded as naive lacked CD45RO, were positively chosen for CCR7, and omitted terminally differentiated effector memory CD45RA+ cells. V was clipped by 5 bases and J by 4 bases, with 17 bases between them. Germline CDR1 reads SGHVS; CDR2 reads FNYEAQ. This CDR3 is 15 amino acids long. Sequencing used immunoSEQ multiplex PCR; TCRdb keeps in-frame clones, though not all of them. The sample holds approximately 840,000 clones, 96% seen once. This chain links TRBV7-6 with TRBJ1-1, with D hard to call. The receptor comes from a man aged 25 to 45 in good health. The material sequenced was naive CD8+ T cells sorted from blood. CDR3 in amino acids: CASSPLGELSTEAFF. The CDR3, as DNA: TGTGCCAGCAGCCCACTTGGGGAATTGAGCACTGAAGCTTTCTTT.